Sequencing of this T cell receptor beta chain was carried out in a study of spatial heterogeneity in lung cancer. This clonotype has a count of ten or more. Noted time point: sample taken at primary tumor resection. Untreated early-stage non-small cell lung cancer patients, approximately 76 in total, were the donors. Carried by each TCR cDNA molecule was a unique molecular identifier. TCRdb itself ran the 5' RACE reads through MiXCR, one entry per CDR3 protein. Among roughly 25,000 distinct CDR3 sequences listed, over 6% were seen once. Deletions cut 1 base from V and 2 bases from J, with 20 bases between. The CDR3 spans 19 residues. Germline CDR1 and CDR2: KGHDR and SFDVKD.

The V call is TRBV24-1, the J call TRBJ2-1; D is tentatively TRBD1 or TRBD2 (5 bases each). The receptor's source is a male donor with early-stage non-small cell lung cancer. The specimen was PBMCs, collected at surgery. CDR3 sequence: CATSDFGSSREGAYNEQFF. CDR3 sequence (DNA): TGTGCCACCAGTGATTTTGGGAGTAGCAGGGAAGGTGCCTACAATGAGCAGTTCTTC.